This T cell receptor (beta chain) was captured in a study of blood T cell repertoires in COVID-19. Background on the study: Spain, Italy and the United States supplied samples that represented acute and convalescent COVID-19. T cells, B-cell-depleted T cells, or PBMCs supplied cDNA or gDNA.

Germline V gene data show CDR1 as LGHDT and CDR2 as YNNKEL (reference sequence). The germline V and J ends were trimmed by 4 bases and 2 bases, with 3 bases remaining between them. The CDR3 has 11 residues. In the authors' methods: Scientists estimated how many nucleated cells there were by amplifying reference gene primers. Libraries were prepared by immunoSEQ multiplex PCR; TCRdb keeps only in-frame clonotypes and omits some of them. The V and J calls and the clone size are those of that table, but D and trimming were determined from the DNA. The sample includes about 140,000 clones, approximately 90% of them seen just once.

Sequencing used peripheral blood. The J gene is TRBJ2-7, the V gene TRBV3-1 (or the pseudogene TRBV3-2); D call uncertain. The TCR originated in a woman aged 40 to 50 with acute or convalescent COVID-19. The DNA for the CDR3 is TGTGCCAGCAGCCGTACCTACGAGCAGTACTTC. Its protein is CASSRTYEQYF.